The 27 T cell receptor beta chains below come from one sample, sequenced in a study of blood T cell repertoires in COVID-19. The table came from immunoSEQ multiplex PCR; TCRdb's copy has only in-frame clones and leaves some out. The repertoire holds under 250,000 clones, with nearly 90% as singletons. Material for sequencing was peripheral blood. The receptors were sampled from a man between 18 and 35 years old with active or convalescent COVID-19.

The J gene is TRBJ1-2, the V gene TRBV21-1; TRBD1 reflects the table's D call only, with no check against the DNA. TRBV21-1 represents a pseudogene. This CDR3 comprises 13 residues. The CDR3 nucleotides are TGTGCCAGCAGCAACGCACAGGGTTATGGCTACACCTTC. Translating it yields CASSNAQGYGYTF.

In its sample, this clone was seen once. V and J are TRBV6-5 and TRBJ2-3, with D maybe TRBD2 (7 bases). The V gene's germline CDR1 is MNHEY and CDR2 SVGAGI. This CDR3 comprises 15 residues. Trimming pared 0 bases from V and 3 bases from J, leaving 10 bases between. The CDR3 coding sequence is TGTGCCAGCAGTTACTCGGGGGGGCCTACAGATACGCAGTATTTT. Protein sequence: CASSYSGGPTDTQYF.

The rearrangement links TRBV3-1 (or the pseudogene TRBV3-2) to TRBJ2-7, with a possible D match to TRBD1 (5 bases). The germline V gene encodes CDR1 LGHDT and CDR2 YNNKEL (reference sequence). The germline V and J ends were trimmed by 2 bases and 5 bases, with 10 bases remaining between them. This CDR3 spans 13 amino acids. CDR3 protein: CASSQKTADEQYF. DNA for the CDR3: TGTGCCAGCAGCCAAAAGACAGCCGACGAGCAGTACTTC.

V usage is TRBV3-1 (or the pseudogene TRBV3-2) and J usage is TRBJ1-1; the D gene is possibly TRBD1 (6 bases). Trimming left V 8 bases short and J 0 bases short, with 13 bases between. The germline V gene encodes CDR1 LGHDT and CDR2 YNNKEL (reference sequence). The CDR3 has 14 residues. DNA of the CDR3: TGTGCCAGCCGCTATACAGGGATGAACACTGAAGCTTTCTTT. Its protein product is CASRYTGMNTEAFF.

The rearrangement links TRBV5-1 to TRBJ2-1; D may be TRBD2 (6 bases). Per germline, CDR1 SGHRS and CDR2 YFSETQ. This CDR3 comprises 14 residues. V lost 0 bases and J lost 9, with 13 bases in between. CDR3 in amino acids: CASSLVTGEVEQFF. In nucleotides, the CDR3 is TGCGCCAGCAGCTTGGTTACGGGGGAAGTTGAGCAGTTCTTC.

CDR3 nucleotides: TGTGCCAGTAGTATCCGGACAGGCGCGGGGCATCAGCCCCAGCATTTT. Translation gives CASSIRTGAGHQPQHF. The rearrangement uses TRBV19 and TRBJ1-5; 7 positions match TRBD1. V shed 3 bases and J 5 bases; nucleotides not matched to a gene: 10. Germline CDR1 and CDR2: LNHDA and SQIVND (reference sequence). This CDR3 spans 16 amino acids.

In its sample, this clone was seen once. The chain combines TRBV7-8 with TRBJ1-4; D call uncertain. V was shortened by 2 bases and J by 4 bases, with 8 bases between the two germline ends. The CDR3 extends over 14 amino acids. Germline values: CDR1 SGHVS, CDR2 FQNEAQ. CDR3 DNA: TGTGCCAGCAGCTTATCTGCGTTTAATGAAAAACTGTTTTTT. The encoded protein is CASSLSAFNEKLFF.

The chain carries TRBV28 and TRBJ2-2, with D possibly being TRBD1 (6 bases). The CDR3 is 16 amino acids. Per the germline V gene, CDR1 is MDHEN and CDR2 is SYDVKM. V was shortened by 5 bases and J by 4 bases, with 17 bases between the two germline ends. The CDR3 region has the DNA TGTGCCAGCAGTCCGTGGGGGACACATCGCACCGGGGAGCTGTTTTTT. This codes for CASSPWGTHRTGELFF.

The gene calls are TRBV5-1 and TRBJ2-7; 13 nucleotides align to TRBD2. The CDR3 length is 17 residues. Germline CDR1 and CDR2: SGHRS and YFSETQ. V lost 4 bases and J lost 1; bases outside the gene matches: 8. CDR3 nucleotides: TGCGCCAGCAGCACAAGGACTAGCGGGGGAGCTTCCTACGAGCAGTACTTC. As protein: CASSTRTSGGASYEQYF.

The gene calls are TRBV19 and TRBJ1-5; 7 bases match TRBD1. V lost 6 bases and J lost 7; bases outside the gene matches: 15. The CDR3 loop spans 16 amino acids. In germline, CDR1 is LNHDA, CDR2 SQIVND (reference sequence). Written as DNA, the CDR3 is TGTGCCAGTAGATTTAGGCCGGGACAGACTTTGCAGCCCCAGCATTTT. Translated, it gives CASRFRPGQTLQPQHF.

The CDR3 coding sequence is TGTGCCAGCAGTAGCGGGGTAGCCTCTGGGGCCAACGTCCTGACTTTC. As protein: CASSSGVASGANVLTF. The V and J genes are TRBV28 and TRBJ2-6; 7 bases agree with TRBD2. With V trimmed by 5 bases and J by 0 bases, 4 bases remained unmatched. The CDR3 has 16 residues. Germline values: CDR1 MDHEN, CDR2 SYDVKM.

The genes are TRBV29-1 and TRBJ2-7; a possible D gene is TRBD1 (7 bases). CDR3 length: 14 amino acids. V shed 4 bases and J shed 0 bases, with 13 bases lying between them. Germline V gives CDR1 SQVTM, CDR2 ANQGSEA. The CDR3 nucleotides read TGCAGCGTTGGTGCAGGGGGGACCTCCTACGAGCAGTACTTC. This codes for CSVGAGGTSYEQYF.

The V call is TRBV4-3, the J call TRBJ1-3; D possibly corresponds to TRBD1 (5 bases). The CDR3 loop spans 15 amino acids. The germline V gene encodes CDR1 LGHNA and CDR2 YSLEER. V was pared by 0 bases and J by 4 bases, with 10 bases between. The CDR3 region has the DNA TGCGCCAGCAGCCAAGATGGAGGGGTCGGAAACACCATATATTTT. This translates into CASSQDGGVGNTIYF.

The chain links TRBV11-1 to TRBJ2-3; the match to TRBD2 covers 11 bases. The CDR3 contains 16 residues. CDR1 is SGHAT and CDR2 is FQDESV in the germline V gene (reference sequence). J lost 5 bases, V lost 4 bases, and 8 bases had no gene match. Here the CDR3 DNA reads TGTGCCAGCAGCTGGATAGCGGGAGGGATCATAGATACGCAGTATTTT. It translates to CASSWIAGGIIDTQYF.

This chain connects TRBV13 to TRBJ2-7; 16 bases are a match to TRBD2. Germline lookup yields CDR1 PRHDT and CDR2 FYEKMQ (reference sequence). V shed 3 bases, J shed 7 bases, and the junction held 6 bases outside the gene matches. The CDR3 is 16 amino acids. CDR3 region: CASSLGTSGRAYEQYF. CDR3 DNA: TGTGCCAGCAGCTTGGGGACTAGCGGGAGGGCGTATGAGCAGTACTTC.

This chain links TRBV5-1 with TRBJ2-5, with D possibly TRBD1 on 5 matching bases. The ends were cut back, 5 bases at V and 3 bases at J, with 11 bases in the middle. CDR3 length equals 13 residues. The germline CDR1 and CDR2 sequences are SGHRS and YFSETQ. CDR3 sequence (DNA): TGCGCCAGCAGACAGACAGTGGAAGAGACCCAGTACTTC. Translated: CASRQTVEETQYF.

The chain is built from TRBV7-9 and TRBJ1-1; 7 bases fit TRBD1. Germline V gene lookup returns CDR1 SEHNR and CDR2 FQNEAQ (reference sequence). The V and J ends lost 7 bases and 5 bases, in that order; junction bases with no gene match: 16. This CDR3 spans 16 amino acids. CDR3 nucleotide sequence: TGTGCCAGCACCCTCAACCGCGCTGCAGGGGGAACTGAAGCTTTCTTT. It specifies CASTLNRAAGGTEAFF.

The V call is TRBV5-4, the J call TRBJ2-7; TRBD2 aligns across 8 bases. The CDR3 is 13 amino acids. V lost 4 bases and J lost 6; bases outside the gene matches: 6. Germline lookup yields CDR1 SGHNT and CDR2 YYREEE (reference sequence). In nucleotides, the CDR3 is TGTGCCAGCAGCCTCAGCGGGGGTCCCGAGCAGTACTTC. As protein: CASSLSGGPEQYF.

V usage is TRBV9 and J usage is TRBJ2-7; 7 bases agree with TRBD2. This CDR3 is 14 amino acids long. Germline trimming cut 0 bases from V and 0 bases from J; bases unmatched to any gene: 0. CDR1 and CDR2 from the germline V gene are SGDLS and YYNGEE. Here the CDR3 reads CASSVGLASYEQYF. CDR3 in DNA: TGTGCCAGCAGCGTAGGACTAGCCTCCTACGAGCAGTACTTC.

The rearrangement uses TRBV28 and TRBJ2-1, with 9 positions matching TRBD2. V lost 3 bases, J lost 10 bases, and 16 bases stayed unmatched. The CDR3 is 17 residues long. Looked up from germline, CDR1 is MDHEN and CDR2 is SYDVKM. CDR3 region: CASSFVSSREGWREQFF. The CDR3 DNA is TGTGCCAGCAGTTTCGTTTCCTCGCGGGAGGGGTGGCGGGAGCAGTTCTTC.

This clone came up a few times. V gene TRBV15 combines with J gene TRBJ1-6; 7 bases agree with TRBD1. In germline, CDR1 is LNHNV, CDR2 YYDKDF (reference sequence). The CDR3 extends over 15 amino acids. V was clipped by 0 bases and J by 13 bases; unmatched bases: 9. The CDR3 region is CATSRDRQGSWPLHF. The DNA of the CDR3 is TGTGCCACCAGCAGAGACCGACAGGGAAGTTGGCCCCTCCACTTT.

This clone was seen a few times. The rearrangement links TRBV24-1 to TRBJ2-4; 8 bases match TRBD2. Germline V gene lookup returns CDR1 KGHDR and CDR2 SFDVKD. The J segment lost 11 bases and the V segment lost 9 bases, leaving 14 bases of the junction unmatched. The CDR3 spans 14 residues. CDR3 sequence: CATAPGTSSSFQYF. The CDR3 DNA follows: TGTGCCACCGCACCCGGGACTAGTTCGTCGTTTCAGTACTTC.

V and J are TRBV9 and TRBJ1-5; a weak D match, TRBD1 (5 bases). CDR3 length: 15 amino acids. CDR1 is SGDLS and CDR2 is YYNGEE in the germline V gene. The V and J ends lost 4 bases and 3 bases respectively, with 14 bases between them. CDR3 nucleotides: TGTGCCAGCAGCAAAGACCAGGGCCTCAATCAGCCCCAGCATTTT. It specifies CASSKDQGLNQPQHF.

The chain couples TRBV15 to TRBJ1-2, with 7 positions matching TRBD1. This CDR3 has 14 residues. Germline CDR1 LNHNV, CDR2 YYDKDF (reference sequence). Germline trimming cut 4 bases from V and 4 bases from J; bases unmatched to any gene: 6. Here the CDR3 DNA reads TGTGCCACCAGCATACGACAGGGAGGCTATGGCTACACCTTC. Protein sequence: CATSIRQGGYGYTF.

This clone was observed once. CDR3 protein: CASSVAGTSGSGEQYF. The CDR3 DNA sequence: TGTGCCAGCAGCGTAGCGGGGACTAGCGGGAGTGGCGAGCAGTACTTC. J is TRBJ2-7 and V is TRBV9, with 14 nucleotides matching TRBD2. CDR3 length equals 16 residues. In germline, CDR1 is SGDLS, CDR2 YYNGEE. J gave up 6 bases and V 0 bases, and 5 bases lay outside the gene matches.

The genes are TRBV7-3 and TRBJ1-6; D is unclear. V was shortened by 0 bases and J by 9 bases, with 9 bases between the two germline ends. Per the germline V gene, CDR1 is SGHTA and CDR2 is FQGTGA. The CDR3 consists of 14 residues. The CDR3 nucleotides read TGTGCCAGCAGCTTAACGGACTGGGGTTCACCCCTCCACTTT. It is translated as CASSLTDWGSPLHF.

The chain has TRBV7-8 and TRBJ2-4, with TRBD2 matching over 11 bases. J gave up 10 bases and V 0 bases, and 5 bases lay outside the gene matches. Per the germline V gene, CDR1 is SGHVS and CDR2 is FQNEAQ. There are 15 residues in the CDR3. CDR3 in DNA: TGTGCCAGCAGCTTAGCCGATACTAGCGGGGGTATTCAGTACTTC. Translated, it gives CASSLADTSGGIQYF.